The text below deals with one T cell receptor beta chain. Its recognized antigen is unknown. No clone much larger than this one lies a single base away; base qualities are absent. The sample originates from a study of human T cells and chemical hapten exposure (dated by TCRdb to the early 2020s). Notes on the research overall: For sensitization, 2% DPC in acetone was applied to a 2 cm by 2 cm area of upper inner arm skin. Throughout the approximately 22-week study period, patients were also given weekly therapeutic DPC doses on the scalp. Patch testing was done on the upper back using Finn chambers containing 0.01% DPC, and results were scored after 6 days according to International Contact Dermatitis Research Group standards. Most of the patients in the cohort were female, and the cohort covered alopecia areata with under or over 50% scalp involvement, alopecia totalis and alopecia universalis. The libraries were sequenced as a pool, and the TCR yield per sample differed mostly because of small variations in library volumes within the pool. This study followed changes in the peripheral blood TCR repertoire in vivo during primary and secondary sensitization of alopecia patients to the hapten diphenylcyclopropenone (DPC). Blood samples were taken from patients before sensitization (week 0) and then at 2, 6 and about 24 weeks after DPC sensitization. For TCR sequencing, blood came from 25 to 35 alopecia patients at anywhere from one to four time points (pre-sensitization, 2, 6 and 24 weeks).

What this sample's time point label stands for: patch test 2, 6 weeks after DPC sensitization. Interpreted using the paper, the treatment or condition label stands for: therapeutic diphenylcyclopropenone sensitization with weekly scalp DPC. At every patch-test visit, the blood draw took place before the patch test was put on. Eligible patients were aged 18 to 70, diagnosed with alopecia, deemed suitable for DPC therapy, and excluded if pregnant. Total RNA was extracted from unfractionated whole blood collected in Tempus Blood RNA tubes. Results and caveats for the whole study, not just this receptor: Patch test score correlated positively with the number of PT1 expanded TCRs, reaching significance at thresholds 8, 16 and 32 but not at 4. Repeated subsampling changed both the strength of the expansion versus patch-test correlation and the threshold at which the correlation became significant. Alopecia, a presumed autoimmune disease, was present in all patients, so the immune response of the patients might differ from that of healthy individuals. Compared with pre-sensitization or healthy control sets, expanded TCRs formed significantly more large CDR3 similarity clusters, which is consistent with antigen-driven responses. The number of TCRs above 1 in 1000 frequency did not change with DPC sensitization; there was no evidence of global repertoire structure alterations.

The library relied on RACE. Reads for this sample came from a NextSeq 500. Library preparation attached unique molecular identifiers to individual cDNA molecules for quantitative, reproducible TCR counting. Each blood RNA sample was used to sequence both TCR alpha and TCR beta chains. Per the authors' processing: Samples had a median of about 96,000 TCRs, with a range from roughly 23,224 to 700,000. V, J and CDR3 annotation of the TCR reads was performed with the Decombinator software suite. To make PS versus PT1 abundance plots, every sample was subsampled to the same number of TCRs (28,000). Expanded TCRs were defined as absent before sensitization and observed at least eight times at the 2-week time point. TCRdb applied fastp at Q25 and MiXCR to the public reads, then kept only in-frame beta chains. Entries that share a CDR3 protein sequence are merged under the most common genes and DNA. The V and J calls here are based on TCRdb, not the publication. The sample table shows some 350,000 distinct CDR3 sequences, and nearly 6.5% are seen once. Of the sample, approximately 5.4% is held by the ten largest clones.

Germline trimming amounts to 0 bases on V and 10 bases on J, with 7 as the count of junction bases outside the gene matches. The CDR3 runs 15 amino acids, cysteine and phenylalanine included. Only the CDR3 part of the read is kept: 45 bases, read in frame from the first base. The germline V gene yields SGHRS for CDR1 and YFSETQ for CDR2. This chain joins TRBV5-1 to TRBJ2-1; 10 bases in the middle match TRBD2. This receptor was taken from a woman aged 18-29 years with alopecia areata. Some clones in this sample may be carry-over from other donors' samples. The sequenced sample was whole blood, obtained in connection with sensitization to the hapten diphenylcyclopropenone (DPC). The CDR3 has the sequence CASSLELAGVQEQFF. The DNA sequence follows: TGCGCCAGCAGCTTGGAGCTAGCGGGGGTGCAAGAGCAGTTCTTC. The CDR3 plus the reference TRBV5-1 and TRBJ2-1 genes for the other parts give the full variable domain: KAGVTQTPRYLIKTRGQQVTLSCSPISGHRSVSWYQQTPGQGLQFLFEYFSETQRNKGNFPGRFSGRQFSNSRSEMNVSTLELGDSALYLCASSLELAGVQEQFFGPGTRLTVL.